This T cell receptor beta chain originates from a study of T cell repertoires in cytomegalovirus infection. The wider study: Public signatures in TCR beta pointed to CMV infection and matching HLA type. The study, taken as a whole, reports: What dominated the ex vivo response were HLA-C-restricted CMV-specific TCR beta clonotypes.

Via MiXCR, TCRdb re-called the reads, giving one row per CDR3 protein. Of 340,000 or so distinct CDR3 sequences in the sample, 20% to 30% were seen once. The CDR3 covers 14 residues. The germline gives CDR1 SGHAT, CDR2 FQNNGV. Germline trimming cut 4 bases from V and 5 bases from J; bases unmatched to any gene: 6. This clonotype was recorded only once. Its antigen is unidentified. The sequence came from a human donor in good health (CMV status not recorded). Some clones in this sample may be carry-over from other donors' samples. This sequence joins TRBV11-2 and TRBJ2-5, with TRBD2 matching 8 bases. The sample here was cultured PBMCs, taken from culture after CMV antigen stimulation. The CDR3 loop is CASSSEGTRETQYF. The CDR3 bases are TGTGCCAGCAGCTCCGAGGGGACTAGGGAGACCCAGTACTTC.